These 8 T cell receptor beta chains originate from one sample sequenced in a study of T cell repertoires in cytomegalovirus infection (dated by TCRdb to the late 2010s). The listed sequencing device is Illumina HiSeq 1500. TCRdb cleaned the public reads at Q25 with fastp, built clones with MiXCR and kept in-frame beta chains. All rows with the same CDR3 protein become a single entry with the most common DNA and genes. The sample contains approximately 140,000 distinct CDR3 sequences, 7% to 10% of them found a single time. About 9.5% of the sample is in the top ten clones. Sequencing used PBMCs. The source is a human donor in good health (CMV status not recorded). Some clones in this sample may be carry-over from other donors' samples.

This clonotype was counted a few times. This chain links TRBV29-1 with TRBJ2-3, with 7 bases lining up with TRBD2. Germline values: CDR1 SQVTM, CDR2 ANQGSEA. V lost 4 bases and J lost 4; bases outside the gene matches: 11. The CDR3 consists of 15 residues. The CDR3 DNA is TGCAGCGTTGGGCGGGGGTCCGGAGTCTCAGATACGCAGTATTTT. Translating it yields CSVGRGSGVSDTQYF.

Many counts were recorded for this clonotype. The chain employs TRBV5-1 and TRBJ2-2; tentative D call: TRBD1 (6 bases). V lost 0 bases and J lost 2, with 11 bases in between. The CDR3 sequence is 16 residues long. Germline CDR1 and CDR2: SGHRS and YFSETQ. CDR3 in amino acids: CASSLDGTPNTGELFF. The CDR3 region has the DNA TGCGCCAGCAGCTTGGACGGGACACCTAACACCGGGGAGCTGTTTTTT.

The J gene is TRBJ2-1, the V gene TRBV5-6; 14 nucleotides align to TRBD2. This CDR3 spans 16 amino acids. V was clipped by 0 bases and J by 7 bases; unmatched bases: 3. Germline V gives CDR1 SGHDT, CDR2 YYEEEE. CDR3 nucleotides: TGTGCCAGCAGCTTGGGACTAGCGGGGGGGCTGAATGAGCAGTTCTTC. Residues: CASSLGLAGGLNEQFF.

There are a few counts of this clonotype. J is TRBJ2-5 and V is TRBV29-1; weak D call: TRBD2 (5 bases). The V gene's germline CDR1 is SQVTM and CDR2 ANQGSEA. Deletions cut 3 bases from V and 5 bases from J, with 19 bases between. This CDR3 comprises 15 residues. The CDR3 spells CSVDSHLRPGETQYF. In DNA form, the CDR3 reads TGCAGCGTTGACTCACACCTTAGGCCGGGGGAGACCCAGTACTTC.

This clonotype was observed at least ten times. V gene TRBV6-5 combines with J gene TRBJ2-1, with no clear D. The germline CDR1 and CDR2 sequences are MNHEY and SVGAGI. Between the trimmed V and J ends, which lost 2 bases and 5 bases, there was a span of 7 bases. The CDR3 spans 13 residues. The CDR3 is CASSYPMNNEQFF. The CDR3 DNA follows: TGTGCCAGCAGTTACCCGATGAACAATGAGCAGTTCTTC.

The table lists this clonotype with many counts. The chain joins TRBV7-9 to TRBJ2-5; perhaps TRBD2 as D (6 bases). Germline CDR1 reads SEHNR; CDR2 reads FQNEAQ (reference sequence). V was cut by 4 bases and J by 5 bases, with 11 bases left in between. This CDR3 has 13 amino acids. As DNA, the CDR3 is TGTGCCAGCAGCTCTGCGGGGACGGAGACCCAGTACTTC. Residues: CASSSAGTETQYF.

This sequence joins TRBV12-3 or TRBV12-4 and TRBJ1-2, with D possibly TRBD1 on 5 matching bases. V lost 6 bases to trimming and J lost 3 bases, with 11 bases between them. There are 13 residues in the CDR3. CDR3 DNA: TGTGCCAGCAGGGGGACGGGTGACTATGGCTACACCTTC. This encodes CASRGTGDYGYTF.

This clonotype turned up a few times. The chain couples TRBV20-1 to TRBJ2-4; TRBD1 matches 8 bases. The CDR3 is made up of 18 amino acids. V lost 3 bases to trimming and J lost 1 base; unmatched junction nucleotides: 14. Germline CDR1 and CDR2: DFQATT and SNEGSKA (reference sequence). The CDR3 bases are TGCAGTGCTAGTGGTCAGGGGGCGTTCGTACCGGCCAAAAACATTCAGTACTTC. Protein: CSASGQGAFVPAKNIQYF.